These T cell receptor beta chains were read from a single sample in a study of shared clonotypes between healthy human individuals. TCRdb keeps only in-frame clones here, not all; method: immunoSEQ multiplex PCR. Of some 600,000 clones in the sample, approximately 96% were seen once. Sequencing used naive CD8+ T cells sorted from blood. These TCRs come from a woman aged 30 to 39 in good health. Both conserved end residues are part of each CDR3. Fields, in order: D gene, V gene, clone size, J gene, CDR3 protein, CDR3 DNA. The D gene is left open where the match is weak. Rows give clone size only sometimes, using once, few, many, or a class for an expanded clone.

>NA|TRBV2|NA|TRBJ2-4
CASSDRTELAKNIQYF
TGTGCCAGCAGTGATCGGACAGAATTAGCCAAAAACATTCAGTACTTC
>NA|TRBV29-1|NA|TRBJ2-1
CSVTSFNEQFF
TGCAGCGTTACTAGCTTCAATGAGCAGTTCTTC
>NA|TRBV27|NA|TRBJ2-3
CASSFQGRTDTQYF
TGTGCCAGCAGTTTCCAGGGCCGCACAGATACGCAGTATTTT
>NA|TRBV7-7|NA|TRBJ2-5
CASSLDGEETQYF
TGTGCCAGCAGCTTAGACGGGGAGGAGACCCAGTACTTC
>NA|TRBV5-4|NA|TRBJ2-3
CASSLSGGDTQYF
TGTGCCAGCAGCTTGTCCGGGGGAGATACGCAGTATTTT
>NA|TRBV5-1|few|TRBJ1-1
CASKGGNTEAFF
TGCGCCAGCAAGGGAGGGAACACTGAAGCTTTCTTT
>NA|TRBV2|NA|TRBJ2-1
CASGLDEQFF
TGTGCCAGCGGGTTGGATGAGCAGTTCTTC
>NA|TRBV6-5|NA|TRBJ2-5
CASSFEGAIQETQYF
TGTGCCAGCAGTTTCGAGGGAGCGATCCAAGAGACCCAGTACTTC
>NA|TRBV11-1|NA|TRBJ2-5
CASSLAPEKETQYF
TGTGCCAGCAGCTTAGCTCCGGAAAAAGAGACCCAGTACTTC
>NA|TRBV28|NA|TRBJ2-1
CASSFGSEQFF
TGTGCCAGCAGTTTTGGATCTGAGCAGTTCTTC
>NA|TRBV28|NA|TRBJ2-1
CASTVDREGPEQFF
TGTGCCAGCACCGTGGACAGGGAGGGGCCTGAGCAGTTCTTC
>TRBD1|TRBV27|NA|TRBJ1-4
CASSPLGAGGLSNEKLFF
TGTGCCAGCAGTCCGCTGGGGGCAGGGGGTCTGTCTAATGAAAAACTGTTTTTT
>NA|TRBV7-9|NA|TRBJ2-2
CASSLEVYNTGELFF
TGTGCCAGCAGCTTAGAGGTCTATAACACCGGGGAGCTGTTTTTT
>TRBD1|TRBV9|few|TRBJ1-1
CASSVVDRGINEAFF
TGTGCCAGCAGCGTAGTTGACAGGGGGATAAATGAAGCTTTCTTT
>NA|TRBV7-9|NA|TRBJ2-2
CASSFNEGNGELFF
TGTGCCAGCAGCTTCAATGAGGGTAACGGGGAGCTGTTTTTT
>NA|TRBV28|once|TRBJ1-6
CASSQRGAPSPLHF
TGTGCCAGCAGCCAGCGAGGGGCGCCTTCACCCCTCCACTTT
>NA|TRBV7-9|NA|TRBJ2-1
CASSLSTTSYNEQFF
TGTGCCAGCAGCCTCTCTACAACCTCCTACAATGAGCAGTTCTTC
>NA|TRBV28|NA|TRBJ2-5
CASSPALGDQETQYF
TGTGCCAGCAGTCCCGCGCTCGGGGACCAAGAGACCCAGTACTTC
>NA|TRBV6-5|NA|TRBJ2-5
CASSAFPDQETQYF
TGTGCCAGCAGTGCCTTCCCAGACCAAGAGACCCAGTACTTC
>NA|TRBV6-5|NA|TRBJ1-1
CASSYGWDTEAFF
TGTGCCAGCAGTTATGGATGGGACACTGAAGCTTTCTTT
>TRBD1|TRBV15|once|TRBJ1-1
CATSRDGTANTEAFF
TGTGCCACCAGCAGAGATGGGACAGCGAACACTGAAGCTTTCTTT
>NA|TRBV5-6|NA|TRBJ1-2
CASSLADSNYGYTF
TGTGCCAGCAGCTTGGCGGACAGTAACTATGGCTACACCTTC
>NA|TRBV29-1|NA|TRBJ1-2
CSALNYYGYTF
TGCAGCGCGCTAAATTACTATGGCTACACCTTC
>TRBD1|TRBV5-4|NA|TRBJ1-1
CASSIRQGRFTEAFF
TGTGCCAGCAGCATAAGACAGGGTAGGTTCACTGAAGCTTTCTTT
>NA|TRBV28|NA|TRBJ1-5
CASSILGSNQPQHF
TGTGCCAGCAGTATTCTGGGTAGCAATCAGCCCCAGCATTTT
>NA|TRBV20-1|NA|TRBJ2-5
CSARDWSAQYF
TGCAGTGCTAGAGACTGGTCGGCCCAGTACTTC
>TRBD1|TRBV19|NA|TRBJ2-7
CAASVGTGGYEQYF
TGTGCCGCGTCAGTCGGGACAGGGGGGTACGAGCAGTACTTC
>NA|TRBV28|NA|TRBJ1-2
CAAGLLANYGYTF
TGTGCCGCCGGACTTCTAGCTAACTATGGCTACACCTTC
>NA|TRBV4-2|NA|TRBJ1-6
CASSQQGSSYNSPLHF
TGTGCCAGCAGCCAACAGGGTAGCTCCTATAATTCACCCCTCCACTTT